This T cell receptor (beta chain) was profiled in a study of blood T cell repertoires in COVID-19. The V gene's germline CDR1 is SGHDN and CDR2 FVKESK. The ends lost 4 bases at V and 5 bases at J; junction bases unmatched: 10. This CDR3 is 15 amino acids long. Per the original methods: Amplification with reference gene primers provided the estimates of nucleated cell counts. Sequenced by immunoSEQ multiplex PCR; TCRdb stores in-frame clones only, minus some. V and J calls and clone size are given by that table; D and trimming were obtained from the DNA. The sample holds 650,000 to 800,000 clones; around 90% are singletons and the top ten take about 0.26%.

Sequencing used peripheral blood. The TCR originated in a young woman with acute or convalescent COVID-19. The rearrangement links TRBV14 to TRBJ1-2; the match to TRBD1 covers 7 bases. The CDR3 DNA sequence: TGTGCCAGCAGCCGGGTCGGGACAGAAAAGTATGGCTACACCTTC. This translates into CASSRVGTEKYGYTF.